These 16 T cell receptor beta chains were sequenced from one sample in a study of blood T cell repertoires in COVID-19. The protocol was immunoSEQ multiplex PCR, while the TCRdb copy is restricted to in-frame clones and leaves out a portion. Among 56,000 or so clones listed, more than 75% were seen once. Material for sequencing was peripheral blood. Receptor source: a man aged 50-60 years with acute or convalescent COVID-19.

This clone has only one observation. The chain combines TRBV7-9 with TRBJ1-6, with no clear D. This CDR3 is 19 amino acids long. V shed 5 bases and J shed 0 bases, with 20 bases lying between them. CDR1 and CDR2 from the germline V gene are SEHNR and FQNEAQ (reference sequence). CDR3 bases: TGTGCCAGCAGCCGTAATGAAAGAGACACCAGCTCCTATAATTCACCCCTCCACTTT. This translates into CASSRNERDTSSYNSPLHF.

The V gene is TRBV27, the J gene TRBJ1-6; no definite D call. V lost 6 bases to trimming and J lost 6 bases, with 15 bases between them. CDR3 length: 15 residues. Germline assignment: CDR1 MNHEY and CDR2 SMNVEV (reference sequence). As DNA, the CDR3 is TGTGCCAGCAGAGCCCGAGGGCAGATTAATTCACCCCTCCACTTT. This gives the protein CASRARGQINSPLHF.

The rearrangement links TRBV11-2 to TRBJ1-5, with TRBD1 matching over 11 bases. Germline V gene lookup returns CDR1 SGHAT and CDR2 FQNNGV. V trimming: 4 bases; J trimming: 6 bases; junction bases outside the gene matches: 2. The CDR3 totals 14 residues. Here the CDR3 DNA reads TGTGCCAGCAGCTCGGGGACAGGGGGTCAGCCCCAGCATTTT. Protein: CASSSGTGGQPQHF.

The J gene is TRBJ1-1, the V gene TRBV28; possible D gene TRBD1, 6 bases. Per the germline V gene, CDR1 is MDHEN and CDR2 is SYDVKM. Trimming took 5 bases from V and 5 from J, leaving 15 bases between them. There are 14 residues in the CDR3. The DNA for the CDR3 is TGTGCCAGCAGTGGGAGGGGGGGGTGGACTGAAGCTTTCTTT. This translates into CASSGRGGWTEAFF.

This rearrangement joins TRBV4-1 to TRBJ2-1, with D possibly TRBD2 on 5 matching bases. V lost 6 bases and J lost 0, with 9 bases in between. The CDR3 sequence is 14 residues long. The germline CDR1 and CDR2 sequences are MGHRA and YSYEKL. CDR3 region: CASRAGNSYNEQFF. CDR3 nucleotide sequence: TGCGCCAGCAGAGCCGGGAACTCCTACAATGAGCAGTTCTTC.

The chain employs TRBV9 and TRBJ1-1; D gene unclear. The germline gives CDR1 SGDLS, CDR2 YYNGEE. With 0 bases removed from V and 1 base from J, the gap between germline ends came to 4 bases. The CDR3 totals 13 residues. This chain's CDR3 is CASSVAGNTEAFF. CDR3 DNA sequence: TGTGCCAGCAGCGTAGCGGGGAACACTGAAGCTTTCTTT.

The rearrangement links TRBV27 to TRBJ1-5; 7 bases are a match to TRBD1. Germline-derived CDR1 and CDR2 are MNHEY and SMNVEV (reference sequence). Germline trimming cut 5 bases from V and 6 bases from J; bases unmatched to any gene: 10. The CDR3 totals 15 residues. CDR3 region: CASSRDSEVGQPQHF. CDR3 nucleotides: TGTGCCAGCAGTCGGGACAGTGAGGTTGGTCAGCCCCAGCATTTT.

This clone was detected only once. This chain links TRBV7-6 with TRBJ1-3, with D hard to call. Germline CDR1 and CDR2: SGHVS and FNYEAQ. V was pared by 5 bases and J by 1 base, with 12 bases between. This CDR3 contains 15 residues. The CDR3 region has the DNA TGTGCCAGCAGCCTTAGGCCCGGGTCTGGAAACACCATATATTTT. It encodes CASSLRPGSGNTIYF.

There are a few counts of this clone. The chain couples TRBV6-5 to TRBJ2-7, with 11 bases matching TRBD1. Germline assignment: CDR1 MNHEY and CDR2 SVGAGI. The junction had 11 bases not matched to a gene; V was cut back by 9 bases and J by 7 bases. The CDR3 totals 14 residues. The CDR3 DNA sequence: TGTGCCAGTGACCGGGACAGGGGGACGGGTGAGCAGTACTTC. It specifies CASDRDRGTGEQYF.

V gene TRBV19 combines with J gene TRBJ2-7; 10 bases map to TRBD1. CDR1 LNHDA and CDR2 SQIVND come from the germline V gene (reference sequence). The CDR3 totals 14 residues. J gave up 4 bases and V 3 bases, and 3 bases lay outside the gene matches. DNA of the CDR3: TGTGCCAGTAGTATCGGGACAGGGGCGTACGAGCAGTACTTC. This encodes CASSIGTGAYEQYF.

CDR3 residues: CASSLGRAYEQYF. The CDR3 DNA follows: TGTGCCAGCAGCTTGGGCAGAGCCTACGAGCAGTACTTC. This rearrangement joins TRBV11-2 to TRBJ2-7; D unresolved. The CDR3 is 13 amino acids. V was cut by 3 bases and J by 2 bases, with 8 bases left in between. Germline V gene lookup returns CDR1 SGHAT and CDR2 FQNNGV.

V is TRBV3-1 (or the pseudogene TRBV3-2) and J is TRBJ1-6; TRBD1 might be the D (5 bases). V was trimmed by 1 base and J by 5 bases, leaving 6 bases between them. Germline assignment: CDR1 LGHDT and CDR2 YNNKEL (reference sequence). The CDR3 contains 14 residues. CDR3 in amino acids: CASSQGQNNSPLHF. The CDR3 coding sequence is TGTGCCAGCAGCCAAGGACAGAATAATTCACCCCTCCACTTT.

This chain links TRBV2 with TRBJ1-1, with D possibly matching TRBD1 (5 bases). V gave up 6 bases and J gave up 11 bases, with 13 bases separating them. Germline CDR1 is SNHLY and CDR2 is FYNNEI. The CDR3 totals 11 residues. The CDR3 coding sequence is TGTGCCAGCAGGCCGGGGGAGGTGGCTTTCTTT. Its translation: CASRPGEVAFF.

The gene calls are TRBV6-4 and TRBJ2-4; no firm D call. CDR3 length: 12 residues. Looked up from germline, CDR1 is MRHNA and CDR2 is SNTAGT. V dropped 4 bases and J dropped 6 bases, with 7 bases sitting between them. The CDR3 sequence is CASSGGGNIQYF. CDR3 DNA sequence: TGTGCCAGCAGTGGCGGTGGAAACATTCAGTACTTC.

The V call is TRBV11-2, the J call TRBJ2-7; TRBD2 might be the D (7 bases). The germline CDR1 and CDR2 sequences are SGHAT and FQNNGV. The CDR3 totals 13 residues. Trimming stripped 5 bases from V and 3 bases from J, with 11 bases between. Here the CDR3 reads CASSLGGGYEQYF. The CDR3, as DNA: TGTGCCAGCAGCCTAGGGGGGGGCTACGAGCAGTACTTC.

The chain recombines TRBV5-4 with TRBJ2-7; TRBD1 matches 11 bases. Per germline, CDR1 SGHNT and CDR2 YYREEE (reference sequence). V dropped 4 bases and J dropped 3; count of bases not matched to a gene: 3. The CDR3 is made up of 14 amino acids. DNA for the CDR3: TGTGCCAGCAGCCCCGGGACAGGGGGCTACGAGCAGTACTTC. Residues: CASSPGTGGYEQYF.